This TCR beta chain emerged from a study of shared clonotypes between healthy human individuals. Donors, without exception, were Caucasian adults residing in Nashville, Tennessee. Investigators divided CD4+ cells into CD45RA+ naive and CD45RA-negative memory subsets. Trimming stripped 6 bases from V and 3 bases from J, with 18 bases between. The CDR3 runs 15 residues. CDR1 and CDR2 (germline): SEHNR, FQNEAQ (reference sequence). Several immunoSEQ plates received, in even portions, the genomic DNA of each subset. The protocol was immunoSEQ multiplex PCR, while the TCRdb copy is restricted to in-frame clones and leaves out a portion. Of 2 million to 3 million clones in the sample, over 85% are singletons; the top ten hold around 0.37%.

This TCR came from a man aged 18-30 years in good health. Some clones in this sample may be carry-over from other donors' samples. The sequenced sample was naive CD4+ T cells from PBMCs. The subset denotes: CD45RA+ positively selected. The rearrangement uses TRBV7-9 and TRBJ2-7; tentatively, D is TRBD2 (7 bases). The CDR3 DNA is TGTGCCAGCAGTAGGGCGGGGGACAAAGTCTACGAGCAGTACTTC. Translating gives CASSRAGDKVYEQYF.